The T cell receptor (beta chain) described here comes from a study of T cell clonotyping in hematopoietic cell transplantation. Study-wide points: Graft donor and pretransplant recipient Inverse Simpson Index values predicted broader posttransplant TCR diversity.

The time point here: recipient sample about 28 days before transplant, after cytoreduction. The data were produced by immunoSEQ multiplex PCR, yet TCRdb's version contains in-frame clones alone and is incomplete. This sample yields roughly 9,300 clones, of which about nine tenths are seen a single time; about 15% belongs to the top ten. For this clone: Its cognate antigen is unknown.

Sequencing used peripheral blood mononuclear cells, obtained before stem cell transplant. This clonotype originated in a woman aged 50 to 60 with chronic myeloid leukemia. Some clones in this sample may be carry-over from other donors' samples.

The CDR3 is CASSGRTGVNTEAFF. DNA of the CDR3: TGTGCCAGCAGTGGACGGACAGGGGTGAACACTGAAGCTTTCTTT. The chain has TRBV2 and TRBJ1-1; TRBD1 aligns across 9 bases. J gave up 0 bases and V 4 bases, and 3 bases lay outside the gene matches. Germline V lookup: CDR1 SNHLY, CDR2 FYNNEI. The CDR3 has 15 amino acids.